This TCR beta chain originates from a study of early T cells in non-severe SARS-CoV-2 infection. On the study more broadly: Whole-blood bulk RNA, unsorted, was sequenced, and chains were unpaired.

CDR3 size: 14 residues. The germline V and J ends were trimmed by 6 bases and 2 bases, with 12 bases remaining between them. In germline, CDR1 is SGHTA, CDR2 FQGNSA. The protocol attached unique molecular identifiers to individual cDNA molecules. TCRdb reprocessed the 5' RACE reads via MiXCR and lists one record per CDR3 protein. The data show 50,000 or so distinct CDR3 sequences, 3.5% to 5% seen once. This clonotype has only a few counts. Its antigen is unidentified. Findings and limits, study-wide: Comparison of clonotypes with VDJdb favored anti-spike CD8 responses while missing private and CD4 specificities.

This receptor was obtained from an adult who was a healthcare worker with PCR-confirmed SARS-CoV-2 infection or an uninfected control (not recorded which). Sequenced: whole blood. This sequence joins TRBV7-2 and TRBJ2-3; D may be TRBD1 or TRBD2 (5 bases each). CDR3 nucleotide sequence: TGTGCCAGCAGGCCGGGGACCGTCACAGATACGCAGTATTTT. As protein: CASRPGTVTDTQYF. The full variable domain, with the rest looked up from reference TRBV7-2 and TRBJ2-3, is GAGVSQSPSNKVTEKGKDVELRCDPISGHTALYWYRQSLGQGLEFLIYFQGNSAPDKSGLPSDRFSAERTGGSVSTLTIQRTQQEDSAVYLCASRPGTVTDTQYFGPGTRLTVL.